These 26 T cell receptor beta chains were all obtained from the same sample, sequenced in a study of metastatic and nonmetastatic thyroid tumors. Thyroid surgery was performed in patients who had received no treatment beforehand. TCRdb ran MiXCR on the PCR reads. This table has over 25,000 clones, under 20% appearing once. The sample comprised blood. The receptors come from a female donor with papillary thyroid cancer or a benign thyroid nodule (not recorded which). Some clones in this sample may be carry-over from other donors' samples.

This clone was picked up many times. The V gene is TRBV7-8, the J gene TRBJ1-1, with a weak D call TRBD1 (5 bases). CDR1 and CDR2 from the germline V gene are SGHVS and FQNEAQ. The ends were cut back, 1 base at V and 1 base at J, with 7 bases in the middle. The CDR3 is 14 residues long. CDR3 sequence reads: CASSLVGANTEAFF. CDR3 nucleotide sequence: TGTGCCAGCAGCTTAGTAGGGGCGAACACTGAAGCTTTCTTT.

The CDR3 loop is CSARPQNTEAFF. DNA of the CDR3: TGCAGTGCTAGACCGCAGAACACTGAAGCTTTCTTT. The chain employs TRBV20-1 and TRBJ1-1; no firm D call. Germline V gives CDR1 DFQATT, CDR2 SNEGSKA (reference sequence). There are 12 residues in the CDR3. Trimming shortened V by 2 bases and J by 1 base, and 5 bases separated the two germline ends.

This clone was picked up many times. V usage is TRBV30 and J usage is TRBJ2-5, with TRBD2 identical over 10 bases. There are 17 residues in the CDR3. CDR1 is GTSNPN and CDR2 is SVGIG in the germline V gene (reference sequence). The V and J ends lost 2 bases and 2 bases, in that order; junction bases with no gene match: 11. The CDR3 loop reads CAWSRGLASGRQETQYF. The CDR3 DNA reads TGTGCCTGGAGTCGCGGCTTGGCTAGCGGGAGACAAGAGACCCAGTACTTC.

This chain connects TRBV30 to TRBJ1-5; maybe TRBD1 (5 bases). CDR3 size: 13 residues. CDR1 is GTSNPN and CDR2 is SVGIG in the germline V gene (reference sequence). V lost 0 bases and J 7 bases, leaving 10 bases between the germline ends. The CDR3 DNA sequence: TGTGCCTGGAGTGTGGGGGAAGAGCAGCCCCAGCATTTT. Translated, it gives CAWSVGEEQPQHF.

This clone rates as medium-sized (0.01 to 0.1%). This rearrangement joins TRBV28 to TRBJ2-7; D is possibly TRBD2 (6 bases). CDR1 is MDHEN, CDR2 SYDVKM, per germline. V shed 5 bases and J shed 3 bases, with 17 bases lying between them. This CDR3 is built from 15 residues. CDR3 protein: CASSTVGTGLYEQYF. CDR3 in DNA: TGTGCCAGCAGTACGGTTGGGACTGGGCTCTACGAGCAGTACTTC.

This clone came up many times. The chain is built from TRBV20-1 and TRBJ1-5, with no clear D. With 6 bases removed from V and 0 bases from J, the gap between germline ends came to 9 bases. This CDR3 has 13 residues. The V gene's germline CDR1 is DFQATT and CDR2 SNEGSKA (reference sequence). The CDR3 reads CSAPSISNQPQHF. The CDR3 DNA sequence: TGCAGTGCCCCGAGTATTAGCAATCAGCCCCAGCATTTT.

This clone was recorded many times. J is TRBJ1-1 and V is TRBV11-1; TRBD1 might be the D (5 bases). V was cut by 5 bases and J by 5 bases, with 27 bases left in between. The CDR3 is 18 amino acids. Germline CDR1 and CDR2: SGHAT and FQDESV (reference sequence). CDR3 DNA sequence: TGTGCCAGCAGCCCCCGCGAAGGATATGACAGTCTATGGACTGAAGCTTTCTTT. Its translation is CASSPREGYDSLWTEAFF.

This clone was picked up a small number of times. The chain employs TRBV12-3 or TRBV12-4 and TRBJ1-1; a possible D gene is TRBD1 (6 bases). The CDR3 sequence is 12 residues long. The germline V and J ends were trimmed by 5 bases and 10 bases, with 14 bases remaining between them. The CDR3 loop reads CASSLQGIRAFF. The CDR3 DNA follows: TGTGCCAGCAGTCTTCAGGGGATTCGAGCTTTCTTT.

This clone was detected a few times. The gene calls are TRBV12-3 or TRBV12-4 and TRBJ1-3, with 7 bases aligning to TRBD1. The V and J ends lost 7 bases and 6 bases, in that order; junction bases with no gene match: 15. CDR3 size: 16 residues. The CDR3 here is CASISDDRATVNTIYF. CDR3 nucleotides: TGTGCCAGCATCTCTGACGACAGGGCAACTGTAAACACCATATATTTT.

This clone was counted at least ten times. Since a much larger clone is just one base distant, this may be a read error. Within the sample, other DNA sequences also encode this same CDR3. DNA for the CDR3: TGTGCCAGCAGTGTCGAGGGCCCGGGGACCGGGGAGCTGTTTTTT. This translates into CASSVEGPGTGELFF. The chain combines TRBV2 with TRBJ2-2; a weak D match, TRBD2 (5 bases). Germline V gives CDR1 SNHLY, CDR2 FYNNEI. The CDR3 has 15 amino acids. V was cut by 4 bases and J by 5 bases, with 14 bases left in between. The full variable domain, completed using reference TRBV2 and TRBJ2-2, is EPEVTQTPSHQVTQMGQEVILRCVPISNHLYFYWYRQILGQKVEFLVSFYNNEISEKSEIFDDQFSVERPDGSNFTLKIRSTKLEDSAMYFCASSVEGPGTGELFFGEGSRLTVL.

This clone appeared many times. J is TRBJ2-5 and V is TRBV29-1, with D perhaps matching TRBD1 or TRBD2 (5 bases each). Deletions cut 1 base from V and 2 bases from J, with 14 bases between. The CDR3 runs to 15 residues. CDR1 and CDR2 (germline): SQVTM, ANQGSEA. CDR3 DNA sequence: TGCAGCGTTGAAGCCCGAGGGGAGCTACAAGAGACCCAGTACTTC. This encodes CSVEARGELQETQYF.

This clone was recorded a few times. A much larger clonotype is one base distant, so this may be a read error. This rearrangement joins TRBV19 to TRBJ2-4; TRBD1 is a possible D gene (5 bases). Germline CDR1 is LNHDA and CDR2 is SQIVND (reference sequence). The CDR3 loop spans 13 amino acids. V shed 7 bases and J shed 2 bases, with 9 bases lying between them. CDR3 sequence reads: CASKGYTKNIQYF. CDR3 DNA: TGTGCCAGTAAGGGGTATACCAAAAACATTCAGTACTTC.

The chain employs TRBV28 and TRBJ2-7, with D unresolved. This CDR3 is 12 amino acids long. Trimming left V 6 bases short and J 4 bases short, with 10 bases between. The germline gives CDR1 MDHEN, CDR2 SYDVKM. CDR3 protein: CASRSRRYEQYF. The DNA of the CDR3 is TGTGCCAGCAGATCTAGACGATACGAGCAGTACTTC. Full variable domain (missing parts from reference TRBV28 and TRBJ2-7): DVKVTQSSRYLVKRTGEKVFLECVQDMDHENMFWYRQDPGLGLRLIYFSYDVKMKEKGDIPEGYSVSREKKERFSLILESASTNQTSMYLCASRSRRYEQYFGPGTRLTVT.

This clone was detected a few times. The chain employs TRBV20-1 and TRBJ2-5, with TRBD2 matching 7 bases. The CDR3 loop spans 12 amino acids. The germline V gene encodes CDR1 DFQATT and CDR2 SNEGSKA (reference sequence). V lost 6 bases to trimming and J lost 2 bases; unmatched junction nucleotides: 3. The CDR3, as DNA: TGCAGTGCGGGGACTACACAAGAGACCCAGTACTTC. Residues: CSAGTTQETQYF.

Details on this clone: An end of the junction differs from the germline gene, which may be a read error. The chain recombines TRBV5-4 with TRBJ1-3, with D unclear. The length of the CDR3 is 15 residues. Germline assignment: CDR1 SGHNT and CDR2 YYREEE (reference sequence). The CDR3 is CASSLGGNSVNTIYF. The CDR3 DNA is TGTGCCAGCAGCTTGGGAGGGAACTCTGTAAACACCATATATTTT.

This clone was seen many times. The chain combines TRBV20-1 with TRBJ1-2; weak D call: TRBD1 (5 bases). The CDR3 sequence is 13 residues long. Trimming removed 5 bases at V and 3 bases at J, with 13 bases between. Germline V gene lookup returns CDR1 DFQATT and CDR2 SNEGSKA (reference sequence). The CDR3 sequence: CSALPQGDYGYTF. The CDR3, as DNA: TGCAGTGCTCTTCCGCAGGGAGACTATGGCTACACCTTC.

The rearrangement joins TRBV7-6 to TRBJ2-7, with 7 bases aligning to TRBD1. V shed 5 bases and J 9 bases; nucleotides not matched to a gene: 10. Germline V gene data show CDR1 as SGHVS and CDR2 as FNYEAQ. The CDR3 spans 13 residues. The CDR3: CASSAGGTYWQYF. CDR3 in DNA: TGTGCCAGCAGCGCAGGGGGAACCTACTGGCAGTACTTC.

This clone appeared many times. This chain uses TRBV27 with TRBJ2-1; the match to TRBD2 covers 14 bases. Germline V gives CDR1 MNHEY, CDR2 SMNVEV (reference sequence). V lost 4 bases, J lost 6 bases, and 5 bases stayed unmatched. The CDR3 is made up of 16 amino acids. CDR3 nucleotides: TGTGCCAGCAGTTCCAGACTAGCGGGAGGGACCAATGAGCAGTTCTTC. Translated, it gives CASSSRLAGGTNEQFF.

By sample fraction, this clone is medium-sized. This chain joins TRBV6-1 and TRBJ1-2; no definite D call. The CDR3 is 12 residues long. Trimming took 2 bases from V and 5 from J, leaving 6 bases between them. CDR1 is MNHNS and CDR2 is SASEGT in the germline V gene. The DNA of the CDR3 is TGTGCCAGCAGTGAAAGGGATTATGGCTACACCTTC. Its translation: CASSERDYGYTF.

The chain employs TRBV18 and TRBJ1-6, with 7 bases fitting TRBD1. With V trimmed by 0 bases and J by 12 bases, 11 bases remained unmatched. Germline CDR1 and CDR2: KGHSH and LQKENI. CDR3 length equals 16 residues. CDR3 residues: CASSPPGGGEGRPLHF. The CDR3 DNA is TGTGCCAGCTCACCACCGGGAGGGGGCGAAGGGCGACCCCTCCACTTT.

This clone qualifies as medium-sized (0.01 to 0.1%). This chain joins TRBV19 and TRBJ2-7, with D possibly matching TRBD2 (5 bases). V was trimmed by 7 bases and J by 7 bases, leaving 17 bases between them. The CDR3 covers 13 residues. Per germline, CDR1 LNHDA and CDR2 SQIVND (reference sequence). The CDR3 DNA is TGTGCCAGTATCTCCCGTGCCGGGGAAGAGCAGTACTTC. Its protein is CASISRAGEEQYF.

Many counts were recorded for this clone. The genes are TRBV5-4 and TRBJ2-5, with 9 bases fitting TRBD2. The CDR3 is 16 residues long. V lost 0 bases, J lost 5 bases, and 8 bases stayed unmatched. CDR1 and CDR2 (germline): SGHNT, YYREEE (reference sequence). This chain's CDR3 is CASSLGGSGSRETQYF. CDR3 sequence (DNA): TGTGCCAGCAGCTTGGGCGGTAGCGGGAGTCGGGAGACCCAGTACTTC.

With respect to this clone: Different DNA sequences within this sample yield the same CDR3. The rearrangement joins TRBV9 to TRBJ2-5; D gene uncertain. V was shortened by 4 bases and J by 3 bases, with 10 bases between the two germline ends. The CDR3 totals 13 residues. Germline V lookup: CDR1 SGDLS, CDR2 YYNGEE. CDR3 sequence reads: CASSSRGEETQYF. The CDR3 DNA reads as TGTGCCAGCAGCTCCCGAGGAGAAGAGACCCAGTACTTC.

This clone was observed a handful of times. V and J are TRBV18 and TRBJ2-5, with D tentatively TRBD2 (5 bases). Deletions cut 5 bases from V and 5 bases from J, with 15 bases between. The germline gives CDR1 KGHSH, CDR2 LQKENI. The CDR3 is made up of 14 amino acids. The CDR3 is CASSNQRGSETQYF. The CDR3 DNA is TGTGCCAGCTCAAACCAACGGGGTTCGGAGACCCAGTACTTC.

As concerns this clone: At one end the junction does not follow the germline gene, possibly because of a read error. This chain connects TRBV4-2 to TRBJ2-1; D is uncertain. This CDR3 spans 12 amino acids. Germline CDR1 reads LGHNA; CDR2 reads YNFKEQ. The CDR3 bases are TGTGTCAGCAGCTCGCTTTATTTGGAGCAGTTCTTC. It encodes CVSSSLYLEQFF.

This clone was detected a few times. The V gene is TRBV29-1, the J gene TRBJ1-5; tentative D call: TRBD1 (5 bases). CDR1 and CDR2 (germline): SQVTM, ANQGSEA. V dropped 7 bases and J dropped 1 base, with 17 bases sitting between them. The CDR3 covers 15 residues. CDR3 sequence: CSATFGTQSNQPQHF. The CDR3 DNA reads TGCAGCGCTACCTTCGGGACTCAGAGCAATCAGCCCCAGCATTTT.